The entry below gives a single TCR beta chain sequence along with its context. Its antigen is not known. Between the trimmed V and J ends, which lost 0 bases and 6 bases, there was a span of 11 bases. This CDR3 is 14 amino acids long. Germline V gene data show CDR1 as SGHRS and CDR2 as YFSETQ. TCRdb re-derived calls from the reads in MiXCR, one entry per CDR3 protein. This table holds some 800,000 distinct CDR3 sequences, almost 30% found once. This record comes from a study of T cell repertoires in cytomegalovirus infection. As for the study in general: Well-studied HLA-B-restricted CMV epitopes were used in the study alongside recently identified HLA-C-restricted ones. TCR beta signatures that were public indicated CMV infection and matching HLA type. Regarding the study as a whole: HLA-C-restricted TCR beta clonotypes specific for CMV led the ex vivo response.

This TCR was recovered from a human donor in good health (CMV status not recorded). Some clones in this sample may be carry-over from other donors' samples. The sample was cultured CD8+ T cells from PBMCs, taken from culture after CMV antigen stimulation. This sequence joins TRBV5-1 and TRBJ2-3, with D possibly TRBD1 on 5 matching bases. The CDR3 protein is CASSLEQDRDTQYF. The CDR3 bases are TGCGCCAGCAGCTTGGAACAGGACCGGGATACGCAGTATTTT.